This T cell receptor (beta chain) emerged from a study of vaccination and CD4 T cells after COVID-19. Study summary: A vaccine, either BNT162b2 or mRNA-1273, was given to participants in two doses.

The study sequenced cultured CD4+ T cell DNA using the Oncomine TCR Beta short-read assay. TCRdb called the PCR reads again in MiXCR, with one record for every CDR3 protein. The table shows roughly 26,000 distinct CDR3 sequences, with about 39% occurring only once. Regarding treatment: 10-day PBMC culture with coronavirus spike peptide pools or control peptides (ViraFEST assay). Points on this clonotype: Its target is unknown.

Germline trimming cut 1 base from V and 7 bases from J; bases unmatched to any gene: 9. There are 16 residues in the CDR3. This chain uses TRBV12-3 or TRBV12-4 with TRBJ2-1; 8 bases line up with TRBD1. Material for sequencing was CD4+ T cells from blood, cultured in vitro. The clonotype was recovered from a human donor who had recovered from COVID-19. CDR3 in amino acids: CASSLGFQGARNEQFF. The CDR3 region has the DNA TGTGCCAGCAGTTTAGGTTTCCAGGGGGCGCGGAATGAGCAGTTCTTC.